This T cell receptor (beta chain) derives from a study of T cell responses to AZD1222 COVID-19 vaccine. This clone occurred once. Antigen specificity is unknown. The length of the CDR3 is 14 residues. Germline CDR1 and CDR2: LGHDT and YNNKEL (reference sequence). V dropped 4 bases and J dropped 0; count of bases not matched to a gene: 1. The method was immunoSEQ multiplex PCR; TCRdb's version includes in-frame clones alone and lacks a portion of them. Of 150,000 or so clones in the sample, about 92% were seen once. Study results and limitations: Across spike, vaccine-associated CD4 TCRs were found, dominant at 160-218 and 743-854.

This chain links TRBV3-1 (or the pseudogene TRBV3-2) with TRBJ2-3, with 7 bases fitting TRBD1. The receptor's source is an adult in good health. The sequencing used peripheral blood, collected on day 0 of AZD1222 vaccination. The CDR3 spells CASSRGQSTDTQYF. CDR3 DNA sequence: TGTGCCAGCAGCCGGGGACAGAGCACAGATACGCAGTATTTT.